This TCR beta chain was recorded in a study of CD8 T cells in Susac syndrome. CDR3 length: 16 amino acids. The germline V gene encodes CDR1 LGHNA and CDR2 YNFKEQ. Between the trimmed V and J ends, which lost 3 bases and 8 bases, there was a span of 17 bases. This clonotype was counted only a few times. After extraction with the RNeasy kit, about 0.45 to 1 ug of the RNA was reverse transcribed using random hexamers. TCRdb itself ran the immunoSEQ multiplex PCR reads through MiXCR, one entry per CDR3 protein. The data show approximately 300,000 distinct CDR3 sequences, about nine tenths seen once. This sequence joins TRBV4-2 and TRBJ1-6; no reliable D call. The source of this sequence is a human donor with multiple sclerosis. The material sequenced was CD8+ T cells from PBMCs. The CDR3: CASSHTAVVGDSPLHF. The CDR3 nucleotides read TGTGCCAGCAGCCACACTGCGGTAGTAGGTGATTCACCCCTCCACTTT.